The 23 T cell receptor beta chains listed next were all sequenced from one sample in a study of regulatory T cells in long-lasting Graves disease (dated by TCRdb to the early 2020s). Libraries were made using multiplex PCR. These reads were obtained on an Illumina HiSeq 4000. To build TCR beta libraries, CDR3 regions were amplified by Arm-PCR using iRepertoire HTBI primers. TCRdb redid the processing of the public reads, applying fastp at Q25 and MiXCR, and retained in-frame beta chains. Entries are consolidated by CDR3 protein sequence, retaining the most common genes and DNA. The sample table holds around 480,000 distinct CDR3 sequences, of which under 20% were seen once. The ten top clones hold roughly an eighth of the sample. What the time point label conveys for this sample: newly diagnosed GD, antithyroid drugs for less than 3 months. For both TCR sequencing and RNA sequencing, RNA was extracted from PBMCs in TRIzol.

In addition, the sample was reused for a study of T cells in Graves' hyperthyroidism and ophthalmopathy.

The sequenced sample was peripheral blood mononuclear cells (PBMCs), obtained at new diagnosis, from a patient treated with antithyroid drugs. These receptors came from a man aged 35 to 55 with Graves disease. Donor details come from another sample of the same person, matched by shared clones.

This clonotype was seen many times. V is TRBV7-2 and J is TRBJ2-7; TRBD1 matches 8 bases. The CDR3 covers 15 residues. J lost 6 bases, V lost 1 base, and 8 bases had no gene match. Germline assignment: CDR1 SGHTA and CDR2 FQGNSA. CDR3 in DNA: TGTGCCAGCAGCTTAGGTCTTCAGGGGGCCCGCGAGCAGTACTTC. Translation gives CASSLGLQGAREQYF.

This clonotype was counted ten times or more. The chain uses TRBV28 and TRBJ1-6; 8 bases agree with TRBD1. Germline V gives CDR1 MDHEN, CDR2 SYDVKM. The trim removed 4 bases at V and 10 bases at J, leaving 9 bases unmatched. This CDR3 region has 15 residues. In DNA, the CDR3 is TGTGCCAGCAGTTCCCCCGGACAGGGTGGGTCACCCCTCCACTTT. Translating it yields CASSSPGQGGSPLHF. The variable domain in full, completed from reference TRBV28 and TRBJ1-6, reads DVKVTQSSRYLVKRTGEKVFLECVQDMDHENMFWYRQDPGLGLRLIYFSYDVKMKEKGDIPEGYSVSREKKERFSLILESASTNQTSMYLCASSSPGQGGSPLHFGNGTRLTVT.

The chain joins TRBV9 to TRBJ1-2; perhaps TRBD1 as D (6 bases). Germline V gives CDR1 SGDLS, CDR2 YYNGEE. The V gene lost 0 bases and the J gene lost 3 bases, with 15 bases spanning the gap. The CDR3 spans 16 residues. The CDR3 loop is CASSVGTKGDHYGYTF. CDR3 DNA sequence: TGTGCCAGCAGCGTAGGGACCAAGGGGGACCACTATGGCTACACCTTC.

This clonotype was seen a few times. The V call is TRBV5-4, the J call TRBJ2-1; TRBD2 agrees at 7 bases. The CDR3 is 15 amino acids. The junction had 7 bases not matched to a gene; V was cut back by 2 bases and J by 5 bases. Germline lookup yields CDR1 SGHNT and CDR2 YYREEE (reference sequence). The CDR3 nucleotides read TGTGCCAGCAGCTTCGCGGGAGTAGGACACAATGAGCAGTTCTTC. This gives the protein CASSFAGVGHNEQFF. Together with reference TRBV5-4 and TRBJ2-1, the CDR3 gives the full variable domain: ETGVTQSPTHLIKTRGQQVTLRCSSQSGHNTVSWYQQALGQGPQFIFQYYREEENGRGNFPPRFSGLQFPNYSSELNVNALELDDSALYLCASSFAGVGHNEQFFGPGTRLTVL.

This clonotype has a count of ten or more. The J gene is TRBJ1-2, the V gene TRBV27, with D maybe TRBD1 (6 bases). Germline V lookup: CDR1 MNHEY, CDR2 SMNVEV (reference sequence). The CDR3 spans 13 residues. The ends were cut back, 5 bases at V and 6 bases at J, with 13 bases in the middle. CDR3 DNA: TGTGCCAGCAGTCCAAGGGGGTATGATGGCTACACCTTC. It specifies CASSPRGYDGYTF.

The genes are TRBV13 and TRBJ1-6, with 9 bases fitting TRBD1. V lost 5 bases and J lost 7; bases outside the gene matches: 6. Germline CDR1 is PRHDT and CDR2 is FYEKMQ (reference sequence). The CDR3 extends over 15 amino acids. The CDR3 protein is CASSKKGTGNSPLHF. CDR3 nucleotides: TGTGCCAGCAGCAAAAAAGGGACAGGGAATTCACCCCTCCACTTT.

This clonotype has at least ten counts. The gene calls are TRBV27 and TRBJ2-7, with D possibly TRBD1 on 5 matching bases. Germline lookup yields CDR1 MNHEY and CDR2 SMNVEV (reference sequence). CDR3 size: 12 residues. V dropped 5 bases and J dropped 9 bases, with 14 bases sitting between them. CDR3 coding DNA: TGTGCCAGCAGTCCTCAGGGTGGGTGGCAGTACTTC. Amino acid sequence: CASSPQGGWQYF.

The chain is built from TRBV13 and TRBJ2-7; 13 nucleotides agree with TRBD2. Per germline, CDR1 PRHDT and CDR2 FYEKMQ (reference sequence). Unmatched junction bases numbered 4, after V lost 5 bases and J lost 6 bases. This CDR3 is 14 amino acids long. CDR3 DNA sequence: TGTGCCAGCAGCGTACGACTAGCGGGAGGCGAGCAGTACTTC. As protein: CASSVRLAGGEQYF.

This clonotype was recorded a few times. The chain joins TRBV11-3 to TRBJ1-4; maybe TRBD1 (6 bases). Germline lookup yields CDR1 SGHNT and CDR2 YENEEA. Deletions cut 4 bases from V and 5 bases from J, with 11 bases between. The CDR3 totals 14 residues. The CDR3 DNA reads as TGTGCCAGCAGCTGGCGGGGGGCGAATGAAAAACTGTTTTTT. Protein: CASSWRGANEKLFF.

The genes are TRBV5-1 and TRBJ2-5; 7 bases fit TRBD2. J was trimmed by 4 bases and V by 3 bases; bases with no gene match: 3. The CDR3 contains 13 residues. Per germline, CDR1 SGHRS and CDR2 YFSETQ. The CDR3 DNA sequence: TGCGCCAGCAGCTGGCCTAGCGGAGAGACCCAGTACTTC. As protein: CASSWPSGETQYF. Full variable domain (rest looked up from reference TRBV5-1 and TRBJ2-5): KAGVTQTPRYLIKTRGQQVTLSCSPISGHRSVSWYQQTPGQGLQFLFEYFSETQRNKGNFPGRFSGRQFSNSRSEMNVSTLELGDSALYLCASSWPSGETQYFGPGTRLLVL.

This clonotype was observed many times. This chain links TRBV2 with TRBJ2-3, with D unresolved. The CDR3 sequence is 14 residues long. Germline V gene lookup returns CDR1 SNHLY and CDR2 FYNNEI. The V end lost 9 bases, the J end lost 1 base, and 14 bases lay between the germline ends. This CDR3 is CARRAQYGTDTQYF. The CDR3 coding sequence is TGTGCCAGAAGGGCACAGTATGGCACAGATACGCAGTATTTT.

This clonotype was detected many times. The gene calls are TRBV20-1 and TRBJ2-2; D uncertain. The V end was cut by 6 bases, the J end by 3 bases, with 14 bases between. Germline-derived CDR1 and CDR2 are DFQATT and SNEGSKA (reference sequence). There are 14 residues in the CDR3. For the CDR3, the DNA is TGCAGTGCCTACCGAAGGCCTCACACCGGGGAGCTGTTTTTT. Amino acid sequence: CSAYRRPHTGELFF.

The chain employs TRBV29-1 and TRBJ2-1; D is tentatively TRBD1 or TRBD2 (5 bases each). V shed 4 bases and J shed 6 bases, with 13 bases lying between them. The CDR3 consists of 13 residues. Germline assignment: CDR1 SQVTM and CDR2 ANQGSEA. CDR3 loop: CSVGDGGSNEQFF. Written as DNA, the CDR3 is TGCAGCGTTGGGGACGGAGGCAGCAATGAGCAGTTCTTC.

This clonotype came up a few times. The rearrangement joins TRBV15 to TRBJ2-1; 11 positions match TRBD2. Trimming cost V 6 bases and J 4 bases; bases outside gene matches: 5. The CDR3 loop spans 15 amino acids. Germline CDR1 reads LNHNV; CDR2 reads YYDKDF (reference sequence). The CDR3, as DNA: TGTGCCACCAGTATTCGACTAGCGGGATACAATGAGCAGTTCTTC. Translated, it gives CATSIRLAGYNEQFF.

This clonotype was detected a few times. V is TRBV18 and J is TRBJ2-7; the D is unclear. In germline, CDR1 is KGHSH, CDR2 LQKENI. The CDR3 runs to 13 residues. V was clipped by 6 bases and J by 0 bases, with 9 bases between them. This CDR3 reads CASSQQSSYEQYF. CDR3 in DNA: TGTGCCAGCTCGCAACAGAGCTCCTACGAGCAGTACTTC.

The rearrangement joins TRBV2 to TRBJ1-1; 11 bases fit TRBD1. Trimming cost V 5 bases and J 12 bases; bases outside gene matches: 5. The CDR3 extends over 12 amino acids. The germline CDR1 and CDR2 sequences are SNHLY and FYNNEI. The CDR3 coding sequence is TGTGCCAGCAGTAAGGACAGGGGGCTTTCTTTCTTT. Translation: CASSKDRGLSFF.

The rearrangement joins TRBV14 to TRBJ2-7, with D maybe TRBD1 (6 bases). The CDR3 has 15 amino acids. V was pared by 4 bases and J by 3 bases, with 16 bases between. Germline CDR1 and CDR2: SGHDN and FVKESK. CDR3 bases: TGTGCCAGCAGCCTCCAGGGGCACAGAGACTACGAGCAGTACTTC. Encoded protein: CASSLQGHRDYEQYF.

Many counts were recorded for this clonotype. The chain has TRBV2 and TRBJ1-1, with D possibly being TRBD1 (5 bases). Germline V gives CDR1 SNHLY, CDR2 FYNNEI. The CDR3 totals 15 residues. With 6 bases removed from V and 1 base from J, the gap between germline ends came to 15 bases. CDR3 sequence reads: CASRSERQQNTEAFF. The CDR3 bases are TGTGCCAGCAGGAGTGAACGACAGCAGAACACTGAAGCTTTCTTT.

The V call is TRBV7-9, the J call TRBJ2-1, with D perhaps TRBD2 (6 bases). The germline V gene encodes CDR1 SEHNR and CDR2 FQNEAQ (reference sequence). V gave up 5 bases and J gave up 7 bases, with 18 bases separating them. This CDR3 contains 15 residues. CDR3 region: CASSPTRPSLNEQFF. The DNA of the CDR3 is TGTGCCAGCAGCCCGACTAGACCTTCTCTGAATGAGCAGTTCTTC. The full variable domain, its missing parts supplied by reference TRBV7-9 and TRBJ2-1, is DTGVSQNPRHKITKRGQNVTFRCDPISEHNRLYWYRQTLGQGPEFLTYFQNEAQLEKSRLLSDRFSAERPKGSFSTLEIQRTEQGDSAMYLCASSPTRPSLNEQFFGPGTRLTVL.

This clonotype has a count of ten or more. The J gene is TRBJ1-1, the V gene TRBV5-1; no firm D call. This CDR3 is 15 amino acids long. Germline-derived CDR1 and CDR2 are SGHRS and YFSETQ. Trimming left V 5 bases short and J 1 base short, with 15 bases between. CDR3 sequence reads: CASRPWYPSNTEAFF. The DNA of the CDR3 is TGCGCCAGCAGACCGTGGTATCCCTCGAACACTGAAGCTTTCTTT. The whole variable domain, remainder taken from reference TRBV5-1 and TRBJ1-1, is KAGVTQTPRYLIKTRGQQVTLSCSPISGHRSVSWYQQTPGQGLQFLFEYFSETQRNKGNFPGRFSGRQFSNSRSEMNVSTLELGDSALYLCASRPWYPSNTEAFFGQGTRLTVV.

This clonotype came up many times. The CDR3 region has the DNA TGTGCCAGCAGCTCGGGGGCTAGCGGATCCTACAATGAGCAGTTCTTC. It encodes CASSSGASGSYNEQFF. The chain employs TRBV7-3 and TRBJ2-1; D is possibly TRBD2 (7 bases). The V end was cut by 4 bases, the J end by 1 base, with 14 bases between. CDR3 size: 16 residues. The germline gives CDR1 SGHTA, CDR2 FQGTGA.

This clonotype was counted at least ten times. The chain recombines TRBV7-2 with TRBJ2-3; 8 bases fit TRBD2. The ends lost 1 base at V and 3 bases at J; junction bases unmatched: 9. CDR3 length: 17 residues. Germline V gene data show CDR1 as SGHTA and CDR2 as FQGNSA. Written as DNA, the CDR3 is TGTGCCAGCAGCTTAGTCCCAGCGGGAGCGGGGACAGATACGCAGTATTTT. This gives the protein CASSLVPAGAGTDTQYF.

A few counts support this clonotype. As DNA, the CDR3 is TGTGCCAGCAGCTTCGCCGGGACTAACTACGAGCAGTACTTC. It codes for CASSFAGTNYEQYF. The chain has TRBV7-2 and TRBJ2-7; 7 nucleotides align to TRBD2. CDR1 and CDR2 (germline): SGHTA, FQGNSA. With 3 bases clipped from V and 3 bases from J, the junction kept 5 bases outside the gene matches. The CDR3 is 14 residues long.